This TCR beta chain is drawn from a study of neoadjuvant anti-PD-1 for oral cavity cancer. Regarding the study as a whole: Higher pretreatment Treg/Th17 ratios tracked higher pretreatment blood clonality. After neoadjuvant nivolumab, PBMC T cell clonality was significantly higher in non-responders than responders.

About this clone itself: The antigen is unknown.

The ends lost 5 bases at V and 1 base at J; junction bases unmatched: 1. The CDR3 consists of 13 residues. CDR1 and CDR2 (germline): SQVTM, ANQGSEA. Cohort: HPV-negative, locally advanced oral cavity squamous cell carcinoma patients. Here immunoSEQ multiplex PCR was the method, and the copy in TCRdb shows in-frame clones only, minus some. The sample holds 75,000 or so clones; approximately 84% are singletons and the top ten take about 3.4%. Sequences were derived from PBMCs, sampled before nivolumab (anti-PD-1) treatment. The chain combines TRBV29-1 with TRBJ2-2, with 7 bases that match TRBD2. The source is a person aged 35 to 85 with oral cavity squamous cell carcinoma. CDR3 coding DNA: TGCAGCGTTAGCGGGATGAACACCGGGGAGCTGTTTTTT. Amino acids: CSVSGMNTGELFF.